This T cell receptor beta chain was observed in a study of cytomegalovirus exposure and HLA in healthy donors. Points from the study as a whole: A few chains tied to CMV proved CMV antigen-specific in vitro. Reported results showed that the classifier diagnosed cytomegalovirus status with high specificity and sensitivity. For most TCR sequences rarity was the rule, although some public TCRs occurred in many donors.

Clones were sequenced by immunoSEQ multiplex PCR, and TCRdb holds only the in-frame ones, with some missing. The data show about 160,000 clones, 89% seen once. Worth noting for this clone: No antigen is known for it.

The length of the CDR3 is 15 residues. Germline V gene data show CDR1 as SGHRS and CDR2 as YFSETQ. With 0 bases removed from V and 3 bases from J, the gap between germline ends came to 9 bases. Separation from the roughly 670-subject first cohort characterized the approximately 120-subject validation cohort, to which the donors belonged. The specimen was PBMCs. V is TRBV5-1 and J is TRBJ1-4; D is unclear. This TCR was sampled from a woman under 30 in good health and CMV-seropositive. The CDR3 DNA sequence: TGCGCCAGCAGCTTGGAAGTGGCGGCTAATGAAAAACTGTTTTTT. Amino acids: CASSLEVAANEKLFF.